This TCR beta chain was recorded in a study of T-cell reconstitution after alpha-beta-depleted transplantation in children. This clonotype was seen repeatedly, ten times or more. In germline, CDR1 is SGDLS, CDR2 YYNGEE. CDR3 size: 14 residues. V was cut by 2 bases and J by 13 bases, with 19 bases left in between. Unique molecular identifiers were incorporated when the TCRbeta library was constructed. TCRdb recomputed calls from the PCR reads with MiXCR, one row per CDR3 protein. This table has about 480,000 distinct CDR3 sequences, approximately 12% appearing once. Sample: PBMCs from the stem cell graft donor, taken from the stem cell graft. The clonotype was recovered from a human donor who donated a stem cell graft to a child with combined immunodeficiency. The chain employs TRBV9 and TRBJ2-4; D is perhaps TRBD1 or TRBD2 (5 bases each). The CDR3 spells CASSVQADTGPQYF. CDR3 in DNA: TGTGCCAGCAGCGTCCAGGCGGACACGGGGCCCCAGTACTTC.